This TCR beta chain was identified in a study of CD8 T cells in ankylosing spondylitis. Findings and limits, study-wide: A motif of seven or eight highly homologous TCR beta variants was seen as apparently characteristic of ankylosing spondylitis blood. Reactive arthritis synovial fluid and blood previously showed some of these motif variants. Disease-linked clones were reportedly significantly enriched in matched ankylosing spondylitis synovial fluid.

Germline V gene sequence: CDR1 DFQATT, CDR2 SNEGSKA (reference sequence). This CDR3 is 13 amino acids long. Trimming at V came to 3 bases and at J to 1 base, leaving 2 bases not matched to a gene. This clonotype was seen many times. No antigen is known for it. The TCR beta libraries were generated through quantitative 5'-RACE incorporating molecular barcodes. TCRdb used MiXCR to reprocess the 5' RACE reads, holding one entry per CDR3 protein. The sample includes under 300,000 distinct CDR3 sequences, about 10% of them seen just once. Sequencing was performed on blood, either unsorted or a sorted T cell fraction (not recorded which). This sequence joins TRBV20-1 and TRBJ2-5; 7 bases agree with TRBD2. This clonotype originated in a male donor with ankylosing spondylitis or in good health (not recorded which). Here the CDR3 DNA reads TGCAGTGCTAGGTCTAGCGGCCAAGAGACCCAGTACTTC. Its protein is CSARSSGQETQYF.